This T cell receptor beta chain was retrieved from a study of blood T cell repertoires in COVID-19. The CDR3 extends over 13 amino acids. Germline V gene sequence: CDR1 LGHNA, CDR2 YNFKEQ. V was clipped by 6 bases and J by 0 bases, with 9 bases between them. Authors' data handling: From reference gene primer amplification, estimates of nucleated cell counts were derived. Measured with immunoSEQ multiplex PCR; TCRdb has only the in-frame clones, and not every one. V, J and clone size are taken as reported in that table, and D and trimming were inferred from the DNA itself. There are 250,000 to 350,000 clones in the sample; 90% occur only once, and 1% to 1.3% lies in the top ten. Recruits, aged about 18 to 100 years, lived in 20 to 30 US areas. Cohorts were assigned according to the clinical history that participants reported. Cohort 3 donors were reported recovered after two negative PCRs, clearance, or symptom resolution.

The V call is TRBV4-2, the J call TRBJ2-7, with a possible D match to TRBD1 (5 bases). The sequencing input was PBMCs or T cells enriched from blood (not recorded which). The TCR was taken from a young woman who had recovered from COVID-19. The CDR3 loop is CASRPRDSYEQYF. DNA for the CDR3: TGTGCCAGCAGACCCAGGGACTCCTACGAGCAGTACTTC.